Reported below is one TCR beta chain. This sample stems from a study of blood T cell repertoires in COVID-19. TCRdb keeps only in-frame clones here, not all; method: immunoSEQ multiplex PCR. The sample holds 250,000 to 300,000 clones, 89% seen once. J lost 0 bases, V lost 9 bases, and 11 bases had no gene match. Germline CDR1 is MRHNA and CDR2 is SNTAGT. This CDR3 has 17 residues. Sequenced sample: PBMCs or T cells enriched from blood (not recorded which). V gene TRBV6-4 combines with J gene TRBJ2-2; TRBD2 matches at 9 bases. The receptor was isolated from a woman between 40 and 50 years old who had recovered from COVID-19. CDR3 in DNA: TGTGCCAGGGAGAGGGGCGGGAGGGCCACGAACACCGGGGAGCTGTTTTTT. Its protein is CARERGGRATNTGELFF.